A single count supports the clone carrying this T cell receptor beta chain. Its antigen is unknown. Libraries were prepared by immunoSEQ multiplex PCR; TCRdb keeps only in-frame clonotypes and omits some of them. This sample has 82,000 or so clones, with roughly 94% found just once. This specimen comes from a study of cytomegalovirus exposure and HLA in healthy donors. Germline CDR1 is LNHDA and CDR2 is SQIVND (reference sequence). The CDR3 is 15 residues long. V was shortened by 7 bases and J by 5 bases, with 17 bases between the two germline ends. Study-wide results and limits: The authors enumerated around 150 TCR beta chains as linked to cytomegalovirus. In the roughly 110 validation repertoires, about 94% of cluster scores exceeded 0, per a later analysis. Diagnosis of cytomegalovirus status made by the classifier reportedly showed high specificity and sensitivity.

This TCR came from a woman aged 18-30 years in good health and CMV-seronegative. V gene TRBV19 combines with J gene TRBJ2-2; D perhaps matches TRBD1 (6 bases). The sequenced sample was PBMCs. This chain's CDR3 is CASTTRGRGTGELFF. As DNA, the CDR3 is TGTGCCAGTACCACCAGGGGTCGAGGTACCGGGGAGCTGTTTTTT.